The 31 T cell receptor beta chains below come from one sample, sequenced in a study of shared clonotypes between healthy human individuals (dated by TCRdb to about 2020). For the CD8 naive samples, CD45RO-negative cells were positively selected for CCR7, yielding a CD45RA+CCR7+ population from which TemRA cells were excluded. The library was generated by the immunoSEQ multiplex PCR assay. TCRdb provides this immuneACCESS table in a form limited to in-frame rearrangements. Some clones are lacking; in checked studies, under half of them reflect an unresolved V gene, and why the rest are absent is not known. The sample table shows about 1,900,000 clones, and about 95% are seen once. Roughly 1% of the sample lies in the top ten. What was sequenced was naive CD8+ T cells sorted from blood. Read against the paper, the sample's cell subset or site label means: CD45RA+CCR7+. The receptors were sampled from a man aged 18-30 years in good health.

The chain employs TRBV30 and TRBJ2-7, with a tentative D call TRBD2 (6 bases). The CDR3 is 15 amino acids. Germline V lookup: CDR1 GTSNPN, CDR2 SVGIG (reference sequence). The V end lost 4 bases, the J end lost 5 bases, and 21 bases lay between the germline ends. The CDR3 here is CAWTLPGEGSHEQYF. As DNA, the CDR3 is TGTGCCTGGACTCTGCCGGGGGAAGGAAGCCACGAGCAGTACTTC.

The V and J genes are TRBV23-1 and TRBJ2-5, with TRBD2 matching over 10 bases. TRBV23-1 is noted as an ORF with a role that remains uncertain. With V trimmed by 0 bases and J by 4 bases, 8 bases remained unmatched. The CDR3 covers 17 residues. CDR3 DNA: TGCGCCAGCAGTCAATCGTGGTGGCTAGCGGGAGTAGAGACCCAGTACTTC. Amino acid sequence: CASSQSWWLAGVETQYF.

This chain links TRBV18 with TRBJ2-5; 13 positions agree with TRBD2. Germline CDR1 reads KGHSH; CDR2 reads LQKENI. The CDR3 sequence is 16 residues long. Trimming cost V 5 bases and J 5 bases; bases outside gene matches: 8. CDR3 nucleotides: TGTGCCAGCTCAGACCTACTAGCGGGAGGGTCGGAGACCCAGTACTTC. Translated, it gives CASSDLLAGGSETQYF.

The chain couples TRBV13 to TRBJ2-7, with 10 bases matching TRBD2. CDR3 length: 16 amino acids. V lost 4 bases to trimming and J lost 2 bases; unmatched junction nucleotides: 8. Looked up from germline, CDR1 is PRHDT and CDR2 is FYEKMQ (reference sequence). The CDR3 DNA follows: TGTGCCAGCAGCTCCCGGTTAGCGGGAGGAACCTACGAGCAGTACTTC. Translated: CASSSRLAGGTYEQYF.

Concerning this clone: Other nucleotide sequences from this sample produce the same CDR3. The chain carries TRBV2 and TRBJ2-5; 7 nucleotides match TRBD2. The CDR3 extends over 13 amino acids. With 4 bases clipped from V and 2 bases from J, the junction kept 1 base outside the gene matches. Germline CDR1 SNHLY, CDR2 FYNNEI. The CDR3 is CASSGAGQETQYF. As DNA, the CDR3 is TGTGCCAGCAGTGGAGCGGGGCAAGAGACCCAGTACTTC.

As to this clone: Other DNA sequences of this sample code for an identical CDR3. This chain links TRBV18 with TRBJ2-7; D is perhaps TRBD1 (5 bases). Germline V CDR1 and CDR2: KGHSH, LQKENI. Trimming pared 3 bases from V and 0 bases from J, leaving 6 bases between. The CDR3 is 13 amino acids. Here the CDR3 reads CASSPGHSYEQYF. The CDR3 nucleotides read TGTGCCAGCTCACCGGGGCACTCCTACGAGCAGTACTTC.

Concerning this clone: Other DNA sequences in this sample translate to the same CDR3. The chain uses TRBV19 and TRBJ2-7; D ambiguous. Germline V gene lookup returns CDR1 LNHDA and CDR2 SQIVND (reference sequence). The CDR3 loop spans 13 amino acids. V was shortened by 3 bases and J by 3 bases, with 9 bases between the two germline ends. CDR3 protein: CASSIGPGYEQYF. The CDR3 bases are TGTGCCAGTAGTATCGGGCCCGGCTACGAGCAGTACTTC. The full variable domain, completed using reference TRBV19 and TRBJ2-7, is DGGITQSPKYLFRKEGQNVTLSCEQNLNHDAMYWYRQDPGQGLRLIYYSQIVNDFQKGDIAEGYSVSREKKESFPLTVTSAQKNPTAFYLCASSIGPGYEQYFGPGTRLTVT.

The V gene is TRBV5-1, the J gene TRBJ1-4; D is uncertain. V was pared by 5 bases and J by 7 bases, with 6 bases between. Germline CDR1 is SGHRS and CDR2 is YFSETQ. This CDR3 region has 11 residues. The CDR3 region has the DNA TGCGCCAGCAGTTACGGTGAAAAACTGTTTTTT. The encoded protein is CASSYGEKLFF. Looking up the rest from reference TRBV5-1 and TRBJ1-4 gives the full variable domain: KAGVTQTPRYLIKTRGQQVTLSCSPISGHRSVSWYQQTPGQGLQFLFEYFSETQRNKGNFPGRFSGRQFSNSRSEMNVSTLELGDSALYLCASSYGEKLFFGSGTQLSVL.

The chain employs TRBV13 and TRBJ1-1; D remains ambiguous. V gave up 1 base and J gave up 1 base, with 10 bases separating them. CDR3 size: 15 residues. Germline CDR1 is PRHDT and CDR2 is FYEKMQ (reference sequence). The CDR3: CASSLAVEGNTEAFF. The CDR3 DNA reads TGTGCCAGCAGCTTAGCTGTCGAGGGGAACACTGAAGCTTTCTTT.

This chain uses TRBV2 with TRBJ1-3, with D perhaps TRBD1 (6 bases). The CDR3 contains 15 residues. V gave up 9 bases and J gave up 0 bases, with 15 bases separating them. Germline lookup yields CDR1 SNHLY and CDR2 FYNNEI. The CDR3 nucleotides read TGTGCCAGAAGAAGGACAGCAAGCTCTGGAAACACCATATATTTT. Translation: CARRRTASSGNTIYF.

J is TRBJ2-1 and V is TRBV29-1, with 9 bases lining up with TRBD2. There are 13 residues in the CDR3. Germline loops: CDR1 SQVTM, CDR2 ANQGSEA. Trimming took 5 bases from V and 4 from J; bases not matched to a gene: 3. Here the CDR3 DNA reads TGCAGCGTTCCTAGCGGGATATACAATGAGCAGTTCTTC. This encodes CSVPSGIYNEQFF.

The rearrangement joins TRBV11-2 to TRBJ2-7, with TRBD2 matching over 11 bases. Germline-derived CDR1 and CDR2 are SGHAT and FQNNGV. The V gene end was trimmed by 7 bases and the J gene end by 3 bases; junction bases not matched to a gene: 5. This CDR3 comprises 14 residues. In DNA, the CDR3 is TGTGCCAGCACTCTTCTAGCGGGGGGCTACGAGCAGTACTTC. This translates into CASTLLAGGYEQYF.

This clone appeared once. In DNA form, the CDR3 reads TGTGCCAGCAGCTTAGGCGGACAGGGTCACCCAGAGACCCAGTACTTC. Amino acid sequence: CASSLGGQGHPETQYF. The rearrangement uses TRBV11-2 and TRBJ2-5, with TRBD1 identical over 8 bases. This CDR3 is 16 amino acids long. Germline-derived CDR1 and CDR2 are SGHAT and FQNNGV. V lost 1 base, J lost 4 bases, and 8 bases stayed unmatched.

CDR3 residues: CASIEGRTNFKEQYF. CDR3 DNA sequence: TGTGCCAGCATCGAGGGCCGAACTAATTTTAAGGAGCAGTACTTC. The chain is built from TRBV6-1 and TRBJ2-7, with D possibly being TRBD2 (5 bases). The germline V and J ends were trimmed by 7 bases and 7 bases, with 23 bases remaining between them. Per germline, CDR1 MNHNS and CDR2 SASEGT. The CDR3 runs 15 residues.

The V and J genes are TRBV4-3 and TRBJ2-2, with D perhaps TRBD1 (5 bases). Per germline, CDR1 LGHNA and CDR2 YSLEER. V was trimmed by 3 bases and J by 8 bases, leaving 16 bases between them. The CDR3 loop spans 15 amino acids. The CDR3 coding sequence is TGCGCCAGCAGCCAGAGCGCCCAGGGCTCAGGGGAGCTGTTTTTT. Translation gives CASSQSAQGSGELFF.

This chain uses TRBV18 with TRBJ2-5; a possible D gene is TRBD2 (6 bases). This CDR3 spans 16 amino acids. V lost 2 bases and J lost 1, with 14 bases in between. CDR1 KGHSH and CDR2 LQKENI come from the germline V gene. This CDR3 reads CASSPKFSGGQETQYF. In DNA form, the CDR3 reads TGTGCCAGCTCACCAAAGTTTTCCGGGGGCCAAGAGACCCAGTACTTC.

CDR3 sequence reads: CASSLEQRNTEAFF. Written as DNA, the CDR3 is TGTGCCAGCAGCTTGGAACAAAGGAACACTGAAGCTTTCTTT. The gene calls are TRBV5-4 and TRBJ1-1; no reliable D call. There are 14 residues in the CDR3. Germline CDR1 is SGHNT and CDR2 is YYREEE (reference sequence). Trimming stripped 0 bases from V and 1 base from J, with 7 bases between.

Written as DNA, the CDR3 is TGTGCCAGCACCCTGGTGGGTAATGGCGAGCAGTACTTC. It codes for CASTLVGNGEQYF. This rearrangement joins TRBV28 to TRBJ2-7; D remains ambiguous. The ends were cut back, 7 bases at V and 6 bases at J, with 16 bases in the middle. The length of the CDR3 is 13 residues. From germline, CDR1 is MDHEN and CDR2 SYDVKM.

J is TRBJ2-7 and V is TRBV19; possible D gene TRBD2, 5 bases. V lost 3 bases and J 5 bases, leaving 11 bases between the germline ends. Per germline, CDR1 LNHDA and CDR2 SQIVND (reference sequence). This CDR3 has 13 residues. DNA of the CDR3: TGTGCCAGTAGTATTAGAGGGAGCCACGAGCAGTACTTC. This encodes CASSIRGSHEQYF.

The chain carries TRBV30 and TRBJ1-2, with D possibly matching TRBD1 (5 bases). Per germline, CDR1 GTSNPN and CDR2 SVGIG (reference sequence). The CDR3 length is 12 residues. V was pared by 1 base and J by 4 bases, with 7 bases between. CDR3 nucleotide sequence: TGTGCCTGGAGTGGTGGGGGCTATGGCTACACCTTC. Translation: CAWSGGGYGYTF.

The gene calls are TRBV5-6 and TRBJ2-7; the D gene could be TRBD1 or TRBD2 (6 bases each). The germline CDR1 and CDR2 sequences are SGHDT and YYEEEE. V dropped 4 bases and J dropped 6 bases, with 17 bases sitting between them. The CDR3 sequence is 14 residues long. The CDR3 sequence is CASSQRQAGSEQYF. As DNA, the CDR3 is TGTGCCAGCAGCCAGCGACAGGCGGGATCCGAGCAGTACTTC.

CDR3 sequence (DNA): TGTGCCAGCAGTTCCAACCGGGACAGGGTGACCTGGAGCTCCTACAATGAGCAGTTCTTC. The encoded protein is CASSSNRDRVTWSSYNEQFF. V and J are TRBV13 and TRBJ2-1; 9 bases map to TRBD1. Germline V CDR1 and CDR2: PRHDT, FYEKMQ (reference sequence). V shed 6 bases and J 0 bases; nucleotides not matched to a gene: 18. The CDR3 totals 20 residues.

Worth noting for this clone: Other nucleotide sequences from this sample produce the same CDR3. The chain uses TRBV7-9 and TRBJ2-7; D gene uncertain. This CDR3 has 13 residues. V dropped 5 bases and J dropped 4 bases, with 12 bases sitting between them. CDR1 and CDR2 from the germline V gene are SEHNR and FQNEAQ (reference sequence). The CDR3 sequence: CASSLGPVYEQYF. In DNA form, the CDR3 reads TGTGCCAGCAGCCTCGGACCCGTGTACGAGCAGTACTTC. Filled out from reference TRBV7-9 and TRBJ2-7, the complete variable domain reads DTGVSQNPRHKITKRGQNVTFRCDPISEHNRLYWYRQTLGQGPEFLTYFQNEAQLEKSRLLSDRFSAERPKGSFSTLEIQRTEQGDSAMYLCASSLGPVYEQYFGPGTRLTVT.

The genes are TRBV6-5 and TRBJ2-7; 8 nucleotides agree with TRBD2. Germline CDR1 is MNHEY and CDR2 is SVGAGI. There are 11 residues in the CDR3. V shed 7 bases, J shed 7 bases, and the junction held 3 bases outside the gene matches. As DNA, the CDR3 is TGTGCCAGCACCTCGGGGGGGGAGCAGTACTTC. This sequence encodes CASTSGGEQYF.

The chain recombines TRBV7-2 with TRBJ2-5; weak D call: TRBD1 (6 bases). CDR3 length equals 15 residues. Deletions cut 3 bases from V and 4 bases from J, with 15 bases between. Germline CDR1 is SGHTA and CDR2 is FQGNSA. The DNA for the CDR3 is TGTGCCAGCAGCTTTACTACCGGACAGCTAGAGACCCAGTACTTC. This codes for CASSFTTGQLETQYF.

The V gene is TRBV9, the J gene TRBJ2-5; D uncertain. CDR3 size: 16 residues. Trimming removed 0 bases from V and 0 bases from J, with 12 bases in between. From germline, CDR1 is SGDLS and CDR2 YYNGEE. CDR3 nucleotide sequence: TGTGCCAGCAGCGTAGATAGCACGGGCTACCAAGAGACCCAGTACTTC. Its protein product is CASSVDSTGYQETQYF.

The chain combines TRBV9 with TRBJ2-5, with 8 bases matching TRBD2. There are 18 residues in the CDR3. Unmatched junction bases numbered 18, after V lost 3 bases and J lost 5 bases. From germline, CDR1 is SGDLS and CDR2 YYNGEE. CDR3 region: CASSGGASSGQGLETQYF. The CDR3 DNA sequence: TGTGCCAGCAGCGGTGGGGCGTCTAGCGGGCAAGGGCTGGAGACCCAGTACTTC.

The chain uses TRBV4-1 and TRBJ2-7; 7 nucleotides align to TRBD2. Germline trimming cut 8 bases from V and 6 bases from J; bases unmatched to any gene: 16. This CDR3 is built from 15 residues. The germline V gene has CDR1 MGHRA and CDR2 YSYEKL. The chain's CDR3 is CASGQNSGGTIEQYF. The DNA of the CDR3 is TGCGCCAGCGGGCAGAACTCAGGAGGGACTATCGAGCAGTACTTC.

The V call is TRBV6-6, the J call TRBJ1-5; D is unresolved. CDR1 MNHNY and CDR2 SVGAGI come from the germline V gene (reference sequence). The CDR3 contains 16 residues. V was pared by 4 bases and J by 0 bases, with 13 bases between. In DNA, the CDR3 is TGTGCCAGCAGTTTCCGACCGGGATATAGCAATCAGCCCCAGCATTTT. Translated: CASSFRPGYSNQPQHF.

This clone was recorded only once. This chain uses TRBV7-2 with TRBJ2-1; no reliable D call. Germline CDR1 reads SGHTA; CDR2 reads FQGNSA. V shed 0 bases and J shed 2 bases, with 8 bases lying between them. The CDR3 runs to 15 residues. CDR3 sequence: CASSLAGSTYNEQFF. The DNA of the CDR3 is TGTGCCAGCAGCTTAGCGGGAAGTACCTACAATGAGCAGTTCTTC.

The V and J genes are TRBV27 and TRBJ2-7, with 7 positions matching TRBD2. V lost 4 bases, J lost 7 bases, and 10 bases stayed unmatched. The CDR3 totals 14 residues. The germline CDR1 and CDR2 sequences are MNHEY and SMNVEV (reference sequence). As DNA, the CDR3 is TGTGCCAGCAGTTCGCTAGCGGCCCGTGGGGAGCAGTACTTC. Translated: CASSSLAARGEQYF.